The 31 T cell receptor beta chains below all came from one sample that was sequenced in a study of shared clonotypes between healthy human individuals. Sequenced by immunoSEQ multiplex PCR; TCRdb stores in-frame clones only, minus some. Altogether about a million clones are present, approximately 75% being singletons, with the ten largest covering roughly 0.82%. Material for sequencing was memory CD4+ T cells from PBMCs. The sample's subset: CD45RA-negative fraction. Receptor source: a man between 18 and 35 years old in good health. Some clones in this sample may be carry-over from other donors' samples.

The rearrangement uses TRBV28 and TRBJ2-1; D gene uncertain. Trimming left V 6 bases short and J 6 bases short, with 12 bases between. CDR1 is MDHEN, CDR2 SYDVKM, per germline. There are 13 residues in the CDR3. The CDR3 protein is CASSPGLTNEQFF. CDR3 sequence (DNA): TGTGCCAGCAGCCCCGGATTAACCAATGAGCAGTTCTTC.

The chain carries TRBV6-1 and TRBJ2-7; TRBD1 is a possible D gene (5 bases). V lost 7 bases to trimming and J lost 1 base, with 11 bases between them. Germline CDR1 is MNHNS and CDR2 is SASEGT. The CDR3 covers 13 residues. The CDR3 sequence: CASKVDTSYEQYF. For the CDR3, the DNA is TGTGCCAGCAAAGTGGACACATCCTACGAGCAGTACTTC.

The genes are TRBV6-1 and TRBJ2-7; 9 bases are shared with TRBD2. The CDR3 is made up of 17 amino acids. V trimming: 1 base; J trimming: 2 bases; junction bases outside the gene matches: 9. Germline lookup yields CDR1 MNHNS and CDR2 SASEGT. This CDR3 reads CASSEGAGGPIAYEQYF. The CDR3 nucleotides are TGTGCCAGCAGTGAAGGGGCGGGAGGGCCTATCGCCTACGAGCAGTACTTC.

The chain couples TRBV5-4 to TRBJ2-1, with D hard to call. There are 15 residues in the CDR3. The germline V gene has CDR1 SGHNT and CDR2 YYREEE (reference sequence). The V end was cut by 2 bases, the J end by 2 bases, with 11 bases between. This chain's CDR3 is CASSFRLGPYNEQFF. The DNA of the CDR3 is TGTGCCAGCAGCTTCAGGCTGGGCCCCTACAATGAGCAGTTCTTC.

The sample holds a few counts of this clone. The rearrangement joins TRBV6-5 to TRBJ2-7, with TRBD2 matching 10 bases. CDR1 is MNHEY and CDR2 is SVGAGI in the germline V gene. V lost 4 bases and J lost 2; bases outside the gene matches: 8. The length of the CDR3 is 16 residues. The CDR3 sequence is CASSFRTSGRPYEQYF. The CDR3 DNA reads TGTGCCAGCAGTTTCCGGACTAGCGGTAGGCCCTACGAGCAGTACTTC.

V is TRBV29-1 and J is TRBJ1-5, with a weak D call TRBD1 (6 bases). Germline CDR1 is SQVTM and CDR2 is ANQGSEA. The CDR3 contains 14 residues. V was clipped by 1 base and J by 2 bases, with 9 bases between them. CDR3 sequence reads: CSVEVAGGNQPQHF. The CDR3, as DNA: TGCAGCGTTGAAGTAGCAGGGGGCAATCAGCCCCAGCATTTT.

The rearrangement uses TRBV5-1 and TRBJ2-1; D is undetermined. CDR3 length: 13 residues. Germline V gene data show CDR1 as SGHRS and CDR2 as YFSETQ. V gave up 1 base and J gave up 5 bases, with 7 bases separating them. In DNA, the CDR3 is TGCGCCAGCAGCTTGCCAGATAACAATGAGCAGTTCTTC. Amino acid sequence: CASSLPDNNEQFF.

The chain has TRBV30 and TRBJ1-5; the D is unclear. V lost 1 base and J 7 bases, leaving 11 bases between the germline ends. Germline V gene sequence: CDR1 GTSNPN, CDR2 SVGIG (reference sequence). The CDR3 has 13 amino acids. CDR3 DNA sequence: TGTGCCTGGAGTGAGGCGTTGGGGCAGCCCCAGCATTTT. Translating it yields CAWSEALGQPQHF.

The rearrangement joins TRBV19 to TRBJ2-7; a possible D gene is TRBD2 (5 bases). This CDR3 region has 13 residues. V was shortened by 3 bases and J by 4 bases, with 10 bases between the two germline ends. CDR1 and CDR2 from the germline V gene are LNHDA and SQIVND (reference sequence). CDR3 in amino acids: CASSINRRYEQYF. DNA of the CDR3: TGTGCCAGTAGTATCAACCGGAGGTACGAGCAGTACTTC.

The rearrangement joins TRBV29-1 to TRBJ1-4, with unresolved D. Trimming pared 5 bases from V and 10 bases from J, leaving 17 bases between. The CDR3 contains 13 residues. Looked up from germline, CDR1 is SQVTM and CDR2 is ANQGSEA. CDR3 bases: TGCAGCGTTATTTCGTCGACCAGCCGAAAACTGTTTTTT. Its protein product is CSVISSTSRKLFF.

With respect to this clone: Within the sample, other DNA sequences also encode this same CDR3. This chain connects TRBV5-1 to TRBJ1-2; D is unclear. Trimming took off 2 bases at V and 2 bases at J, with 7 bases between the two ends. The CDR3 length is 13 residues. The germline gives CDR1 SGHRS, CDR2 YFSETQ. The CDR3 bases are TGCGCCAGCAGCTTAGGCCAGAACTATGGCTACACCTTC. This codes for CASSLGQNYGYTF.

The rearrangement joins TRBV9 to TRBJ1-1, with 9 nucleotides matching TRBD1. This CDR3 spans 15 amino acids. CDR1 is SGDLS and CDR2 is YYNGEE in the germline V gene. Unmatched junction bases numbered 7, after V lost 4 bases and J lost 3 bases. CDR3 amino acids: CASSRRTGADTEAFF. CDR3 DNA: TGTGCCAGCAGCAGACGGACAGGGGCGGACACTGAAGCTTTCTTT.

This sequence joins TRBV11-2 and TRBJ1-2; D is uncertain. V shed 2 bases and J shed 2 bases, with 12 bases lying between them. The germline V gene encodes CDR1 SGHAT and CDR2 FQNNGV. There are 15 residues in the CDR3. The CDR3, as DNA: TGTGCCAGCAGCTTATCTGGGGTCGGGAACTATGGCTACACCTTC. Its translation: CASSLSGVGNYGYTF.

This chain joins TRBV2 and TRBJ2-2; D remains unclear. Germline V lookup: CDR1 SNHLY, CDR2 FYNNEI. The CDR3 has 14 residues. Trimming pared 3 bases from V and 1 base from J, leaving 6 bases between. This chain's CDR3 is CASSDRRNTGELFF. The CDR3 DNA follows: TGTGCCAGCAGTGACAGGCGGAACACCGGGGAGCTGTTTTTT.

The chain links TRBV4-3 to TRBJ2-7; D remains ambiguous. This CDR3 has 13 amino acids. Germline V lookup: CDR1 LGHNA, CDR2 YSLEER. V shed 2 bases and J shed 2 bases, with 7 bases lying between them. In nucleotides, the CDR3 is TGCGCCAGCAGCCAACGACCTACCTACGAGCAGTACTTC. It yields the protein CASSQRPTYEQYF.

J is TRBJ2-7 and V is TRBV27, with 7 bases fitting TRBD2. Per germline, CDR1 MNHEY and CDR2 SMNVEV (reference sequence). The CDR3 loop spans 15 amino acids. The V gene end was trimmed by 4 bases and the J gene end by 3 bases; junction bases not matched to a gene: 9. The CDR3 sequence: CASSSPWGGVYEQYF. In nucleotides, the CDR3 is TGTGCCAGCAGTTCTCCTTGGGGGGGGGTCTACGAGCAGTACTTC.

The chain couples TRBV5-1 to TRBJ2-3, with D hard to call. This CDR3 comprises 15 residues. V lost 0 bases and J 0 bases, leaving 8 bases between the germline ends. CDR1 SGHRS and CDR2 YFSETQ come from the germline V gene. Here the CDR3 reads CASSLVLQSTDTQYF. CDR3 nucleotides: TGCGCCAGCAGCTTGGTGTTACAAAGCACAGATACGCAGTATTTT.

This clone appeared once. The chain joins TRBV29-1 to TRBJ1-3; D unclear. This CDR3 is built from 12 residues. Trimming shortened V by 0 bases and J by 11 bases, and 11 bases separated the two germline ends. Per germline, CDR1 SQVTM and CDR2 ANQGSEA. This chain's CDR3 is CSVEDPGEAIYF. DNA of the CDR3: TGCAGCGTTGAAGATCCTGGTGAGGCCATATATTTT.

This clone was counted only a few times. This chain links TRBV7-2 with TRBJ2-7; unclear D gene. This CDR3 comprises 13 residues. Germline V gene lookup returns CDR1 SGHTA and CDR2 FQGNSA. The V gene lost 1 base and the J gene lost 5 bases, with 9 bases spanning the gap. CDR3 residues: CASSLELANEQYF. CDR3 coding DNA: TGTGCCAGCAGCTTAGAATTAGCCAACGAGCAGTACTTC.

The V call is TRBV28, the J call TRBJ2-3, with TRBD2 matching 11 bases. This CDR3 contains 18 residues. V shed 8 bases, J shed 4 bases, and the junction held 17 bases outside the gene matches. Germline CDR1 reads MDHEN; CDR2 reads SYDVKM. The CDR3 DNA is TGTGCCAGCCCCCCAAACCTCGCCGGGACTAGCGGTTCAGATACGCAGTATTTT. Its protein product is CASPPNLAGTSGSDTQYF.

The V call is TRBV7-2, the J call TRBJ2-1; 9 positions agree with TRBD2. CDR3 length: 18 residues. V lost 2 bases, J lost 1 base, and 9 bases stayed unmatched. Germline values: CDR1 SGHTA, CDR2 FQGNSA. CDR3 sequence (DNA): TGTGCCAGCAGCTTATTTAGCGGGAGTGGAGGTTCCTACAATGAGCAGTTCTTC. Its protein is CASSLFSGSGGSYNEQFF.

This chain links TRBV6-1 with TRBJ2-7, with 10 nucleotides matching TRBD1. Germline V gives CDR1 MNHNS, CDR2 SASEGT. This CDR3 comprises 13 residues. V shed 7 bases and J 5 bases; nucleotides not matched to a gene: 5. The CDR3 coding sequence is TGTGCCAGCACTAAAGGACAGGGGGACGAGCAGTACTTC. This encodes CASTKGQGDEQYF.

This clone has a count of ten or more. The chain carries TRBV27 and TRBJ2-3; D is unclear. With 4 bases removed from V and 0 bases from J, the gap between germline ends came to 11 bases. The CDR3 has 15 residues. In germline, CDR1 is MNHEY, CDR2 SMNVEV (reference sequence). In nucleotides, the CDR3 is TGTGCCAGCAGTTCATCACAGACTAGCACAGATACGCAGTATTTT. It specifies CASSSSQTSTDTQYF.

As to this clone: Other nucleotide sequences from this sample produce the same CDR3. The V and J genes are TRBV18 and TRBJ2-1, with 10 positions matching TRBD2. V was pared by 3 bases and J by 7 bases, with 6 bases of the junction left unmatched. The CDR3 consists of 15 residues. Germline-derived CDR1 and CDR2 are KGHSH and LQKENI. CDR3 protein: CASSPRTSGGNEQFF. In nucleotides, the CDR3 is TGTGCCAGCTCACCCCGGACTAGCGGAGGGAATGAGCAGTTCTTC.

The chain recombines TRBV7-8 with TRBJ2-1; D may be TRBD1 or TRBD2 (5 bases each). V lost 6 bases and J 9 bases, leaving 12 bases between the germline ends. Germline V gene lookup returns CDR1 SGHVS and CDR2 FQNEAQ. This CDR3 region has 12 residues. CDR3 nucleotide sequence: TGTGCCAGCAGTCCCTATGGGGGTGAGCAGTTCTTC. Translating gives CASSPYGGEQFF. Using reference TRBV7-8 and TRBJ2-1 for the parts outside the CDR3, the full variable domain is GAGVSQSPRYKVAKRGQDVALRCDPISGHVSLFWYQQALGQGPEFLTYFQNEAQLDKSGLPSDRFFAERPEGSVSTLKIQRTQQEDSAVYLCASSPYGGEQFFGPGTRLTVL.

With respect to this clone: An end of the junction differs from the germline gene, which may be a read error. V is TRBV7-3 and J is TRBJ2-3; D is uncertain. The CDR3 length is 13 residues. CDR1 is SGHTA, CDR2 FQGTGA, per germline. In DNA, the CDR3 is TGTGCCGGCAGCTTAACACCCGGAGATACGCAGTATTTT. Its protein product is CAGSLTPGDTQYF.

The chain uses TRBV20-1 and TRBJ2-7, with TRBD1 identical over 7 bases. The CDR3 length is 11 residues. Germline lookup yields CDR1 DFQATT and CDR2 SNEGSKA (reference sequence). V shed 0 bases and J 12 bases; nucleotides not matched to a gene: 5. The CDR3 spells CSARDLQGMYF. The CDR3 nucleotides are TGCAGTGCTAGAGATCTACAGGGGATGTACTTC.

The genes are TRBV28 and TRBJ1-1; D gene uncertain. Trimming left V 7 bases short and J 0 bases short, with 15 bases between. CDR1 and CDR2 from the germline V gene are MDHEN and SYDVKM. The CDR3 runs 15 residues. CDR3 DNA sequence: TGTGCCAGCACAAGCCCTGGCAGCATGAACACTGAAGCTTTCTTT. It codes for CASTSPGSMNTEAFF.

The chain recombines TRBV5-1 with TRBJ2-1; 8 positions match TRBD1. The CDR3 runs 14 residues. J was trimmed by 6 bases and V by 4 bases; bases with no gene match: 6. The germline V gene has CDR1 SGHRS and CDR2 YFSETQ. CDR3 sequence reads: CASSENTGGNEQFF. The CDR3 coding sequence is TGCGCCAGCAGCGAGAATACAGGGGGCAATGAGCAGTTCTTC. The complete variable domain, with remaining parts taken from reference TRBV5-1 and TRBJ2-1, reads KAGVTQTPRYLIKTRGQQVTLSCSPISGHRSVSWYQQTPGQGLQFLFEYFSETQRNKGNFPGRFSGRQFSNSRSEMNVSTLELGDSALYLCASSENTGGNEQFFGPGTRLTVL.

The gene calls are TRBV5-1 and TRBJ2-7; 7 bases agree with TRBD2. From germline, CDR1 is SGHRS and CDR2 YFSETQ. V trimming: 0 bases; J trimming: 1 base; junction bases outside the gene matches: 7. This CDR3 has 16 residues. The CDR3 reads CASSLGLAANSYEQYF. The DNA for the CDR3 is TGCGCCAGCAGCTTGGGTCTAGCGGCGAATTCCTACGAGCAGTACTTC.

The V and J genes are TRBV28 and TRBJ2-7; tentatively, D is TRBD1 or TRBD2 (6 bases each). Germline-derived CDR1 and CDR2 are MDHEN and SYDVKM. This CDR3 contains 13 residues. Trimming stripped 5 bases from V and 4 bases from J, with 12 bases between. The CDR3: CASSRGGLYEQYF. As DNA, the CDR3 is TGTGCCAGCAGTAGAGGGGGGCTATACGAGCAGTACTTC.